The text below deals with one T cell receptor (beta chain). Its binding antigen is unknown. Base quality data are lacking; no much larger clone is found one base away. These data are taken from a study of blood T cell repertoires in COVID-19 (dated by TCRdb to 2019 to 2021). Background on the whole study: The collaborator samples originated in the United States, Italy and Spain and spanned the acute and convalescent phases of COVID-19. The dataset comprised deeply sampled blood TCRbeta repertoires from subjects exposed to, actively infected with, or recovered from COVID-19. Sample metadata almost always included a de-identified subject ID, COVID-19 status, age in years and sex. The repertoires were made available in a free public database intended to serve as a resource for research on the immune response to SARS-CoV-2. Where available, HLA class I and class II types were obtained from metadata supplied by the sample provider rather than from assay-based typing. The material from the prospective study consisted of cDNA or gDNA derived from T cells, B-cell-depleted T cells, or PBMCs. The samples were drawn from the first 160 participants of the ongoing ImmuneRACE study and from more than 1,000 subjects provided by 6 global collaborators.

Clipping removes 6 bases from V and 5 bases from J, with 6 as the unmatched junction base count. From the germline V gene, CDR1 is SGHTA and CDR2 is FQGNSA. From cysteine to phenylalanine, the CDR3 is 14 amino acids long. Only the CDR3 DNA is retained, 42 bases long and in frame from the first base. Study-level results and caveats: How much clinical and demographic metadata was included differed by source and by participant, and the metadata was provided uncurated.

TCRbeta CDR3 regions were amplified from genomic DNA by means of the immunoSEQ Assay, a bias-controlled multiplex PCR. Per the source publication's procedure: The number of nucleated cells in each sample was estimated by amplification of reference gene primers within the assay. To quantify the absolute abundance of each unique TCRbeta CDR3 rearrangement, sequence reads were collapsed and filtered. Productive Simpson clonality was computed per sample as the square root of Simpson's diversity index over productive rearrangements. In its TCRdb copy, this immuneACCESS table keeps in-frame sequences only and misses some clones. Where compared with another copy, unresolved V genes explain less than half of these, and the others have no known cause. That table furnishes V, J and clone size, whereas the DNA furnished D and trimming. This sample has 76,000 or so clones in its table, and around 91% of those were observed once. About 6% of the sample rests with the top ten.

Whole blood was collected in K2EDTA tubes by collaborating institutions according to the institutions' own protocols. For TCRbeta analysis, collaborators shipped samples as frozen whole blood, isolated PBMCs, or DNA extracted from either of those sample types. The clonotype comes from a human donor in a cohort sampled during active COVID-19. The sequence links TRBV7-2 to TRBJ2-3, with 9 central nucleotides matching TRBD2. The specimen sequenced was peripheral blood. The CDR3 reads CASSPGLAKDTQYF. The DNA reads TGTGCCAGCAGTCCGGGACTAGCTAAAGATACGCAGTATTTT.